Here is one T cell receptor beta chain with its context. The data stem from a study of blood T cell repertoires in COVID-19. Study-wide background: Acute-phase and convalescent COVID-19 samples originated in the United States, Italy and Spain. Nucleic acid was either cDNA or gDNA, and it came from T cells, B-cell-depleted T cells, or PBMCs.

Germline V gives CDR1 LNHDA, CDR2 SQIVND (reference sequence). The CDR3 length is 15 residues. V shed 5 bases, J shed 1 base, and the junction held 4 bases outside the gene matches. As originally analysed: Reference gene primers were amplified, and this amplification served to estimate nucleated cell counts. Clones were sequenced by immunoSEQ multiplex PCR, and TCRdb holds only the in-frame ones, with some missing. For V, J and clone size, that table is used; D and trimming come from the DNA. The data show 200,000 to 250,000 clones, approximately 80% seen once. The V and J genes are TRBV19 and TRBJ1-5; 8 nucleotides align to TRBD1. The sequence was obtained from an elderly woman with active or convalescent COVID-19. The sample taken for sequencing was peripheral blood. The CDR3 loop is CASSLGDRSNQPQHF. The CDR3 coding sequence is TGTGCCAGTAGTTTGGGGGACAGGAGCAATCAGCCCCAGCATTTT.